This T cell receptor (beta chain) was recorded in a study of cytomegalovirus exposure and HLA in healthy donors. The PCR was carried out with 60 Vbeta primers and 13 Jbeta primers. The data were produced by immunoSEQ multiplex PCR, yet TCRdb's version contains in-frame clones alone and is incomplete. The sample includes about 94,000 clones, 50% to 75% seen only once; the top ten take 3% to 5%. As for this clone: The antigen is not known.

Findings and caveats of the study: In a later analysis, the majority of CMV-associated beta chains seemingly showed HLA restriction.

Unrecorded immune exposure was likely among donors, who were nominally healthy when sampled. The sequence was collected from a man aged 30-40 years in good health and CMV-seronegative. Sequencing was done on a sample of PBMCs.

CDR3 protein: CASSRETGLSYEQYF. DNA for the CDR3: TGTGCCAGCAGCCGAGAAACAGGGCTTTCCTACGAGCAGTACTTC. The chain employs TRBV6-5 and TRBJ2-7; possible D gene TRBD1, 6 bases. The CDR3 is made up of 15 amino acids. V dropped 6 bases and J dropped 1 base, with 16 bases sitting between them. CDR1 is MNHEY, CDR2 SVGAGI, per germline.